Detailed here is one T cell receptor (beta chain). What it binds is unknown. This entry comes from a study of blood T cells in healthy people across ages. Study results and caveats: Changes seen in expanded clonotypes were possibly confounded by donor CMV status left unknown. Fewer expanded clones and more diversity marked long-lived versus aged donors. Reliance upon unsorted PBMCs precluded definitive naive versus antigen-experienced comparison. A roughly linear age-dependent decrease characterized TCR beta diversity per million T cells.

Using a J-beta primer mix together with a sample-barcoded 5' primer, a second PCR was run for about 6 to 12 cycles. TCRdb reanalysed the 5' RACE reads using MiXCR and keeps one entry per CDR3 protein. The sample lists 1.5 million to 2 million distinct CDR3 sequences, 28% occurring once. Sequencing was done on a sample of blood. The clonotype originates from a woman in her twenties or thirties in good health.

The chain's CDR3 is CASSLMTVRVNEQFF. As DNA, the CDR3 is TGTGCCAGCAGTTTGATGACGGTTAGAGTAAATGAGCAGTTCTTC. The chain carries TRBV28 and TRBJ2-1; D ambiguous. The CDR3 extends over 15 amino acids. V lost 3 bases, J lost 7 bases, and 16 bases lay in between. CDR1 is MDHEN and CDR2 is SYDVKM in the germline V gene.